A selection of T cell receptor beta chains follows, all from one sample in a study of T-cell memory formation after mild COVID-19. TCRdb reprocessed the 5' RACE reads via MiXCR and lists one record per CDR3 protein. In the table there are about 190,000 distinct CDR3 sequences, about 16% of which are singletons. The sequenced sample consisted of PBMCs or a T cell subset sorted from them (not recorded which). These receptors originate from an adult woman who had mild COVID-19 (a few samples of this study predate the infection). Cell type and time point are not known. CDR3s include the opening cysteine and the closing phenylalanine or tryptophan. D genes are given only for firm matches. Clone size is shown for a subset of rows, as once, few, many or a class of expanded clone.

D	size	V	J	CDR3	DNA
NA	NA	TRBV12-3/TRBV12-4	TRBJ1-1	CASSLTPPANTEAFF	TGTGCCAGCAGTTTAACCCCTCCGGCGAACACTGAAGCTTTCTTT
NA	many	TRBV7-9	TRBJ2-3	CASIEHTSRDTQYF	TGTGCCAGCATCGAACATACTAGTCGCGATACGCAGTATTTT
NA	NA	TRBV2	TRBJ2-5	CASSGEKETQYF	TGTGCCAGCAGTGGAGAGAAAGAGACCCAGTACTTC
NA	few	TRBV12-3/TRBV12-4	TRBJ1-1	CASSLMTGNTEAFF	TGTGCCAGCAGTTTAATGACAGGGAACACTGAAGCTTTCTTT
NA	NA	TRBV7-6	TRBJ2-7	CASSLGLDGEQYF	TGTGCCAGCAGCTTGGGGCTGGACGGCGAGCAGTACTTC
TRBD2	few	TRBV12-3/TRBV12-4	TRBJ2-1	CASRLSGSGNNEQFF	TGTGCCAGCAGACTTAGCGGGAGTGGTAACAATGAGCAGTTCTTC
TRBD1	NA	TRBV6-1	TRBJ2-3	CASPRGRITDTQYF	TGTGCCAGCCCCAGGGGGCGCATCACAGATACGCAGTATTTT
NA	NA	TRBV7-9	TRBJ2-3	CASSEQGSETDTQYF	TGTGCCAGCAGCGAGCAGGGTTCTGAAACAGATACGCAGTATTTT
NA	NA	TRBV28	TRBJ2-7	CASTQYRETYEQYF	TGTGCCAGCACCCAATACAGGGAAACCTACGAGCAGTACTTC
NA	few	TRBV4-3	TRBJ1-1	CASSQEFQGWNTEAFF	TGCGCCAGCAGCCAAGAGTTTCAGGGGTGGAACACTGAAGCTTTCTTT
TRBD1	NA	TRBV12-3/TRBV12-4	TRBJ1-6	CASRSDRENSPLHF	TGTGCCAGCAGGTCGGACAGGGAAAATTCACCCCTCCACTTT
TRBD1	NA	TRBV30	TRBJ2-3	CAWSIETGGRTDTQYF	TGTGCCTGGAGTATAGAGACAGGGGGTAGGACAGATACGCAGTATTTT
NA	few	TRBV15	TRBJ1-1	CATGWARNTEAFF	TGTGCCACAGGCTGGGCCAGGAACACTGAAGCTTTCTTT
TRBD2	NA	TRBV4-1	TRBJ2-1	CASSQPPGRGNEQFF	TGCGCCAGCAGCCAACCGCCGGGGAGGGGCAATGAGCAGTTCTTC
NA	NA	TRBV5-8	TRBJ1-1	CASSYQSSMNTEAFF	TGTGCCAGCAGCTACCAAAGTTCCATGAACACTGAAGCTTTCTTT
TRBD2	NA	TRBV12-3/TRBV12-4	TRBJ2-1	CASSLRTSSLPTNEQFF	TGTGCCAGCAGTCTTCGGACTAGCTCCCTCCCTACAAATGAGCAGTTCTTC
TRBD1	NA	TRBV10-3	TRBJ2-1	CAISRDRDNEQFF	TGTGCCATCAGCAGGGACAGGGACAATGAGCAGTTCTTC
TRBD1	once	TRBV30	TRBJ1-1	CAWSSQGGTEAFF	TGTGCCTGGAGCTCCCAGGGGGGGACTGAAGCTTTCTTT
NA	few	TRBV9	TRBJ2-3	CASSVVDLRTDTQYF	TGTGCCAGCAGCGTAGTAGACCTCCGCACAGATACGCAGTATTTT
TRBD2	few	TRBV24-1	TRBJ2-3	CATSEGLAGGNTQYF	TGTGCCACCAGTGAGGGACTAGCGGGGGGAAATACGCAGTATTTT
NA	NA	TRBV20-1	TRBJ2-5	CSAGRQGGETQYF	TGCAGTGCTGGCCGACAGGGAGGAGAGACCCAGTACTTC
NA	NA	TRBV27	TRBJ2-4	CASSPQPTVNIQYF	TGTGCCAGCAGTCCCCAACCGACAGTAAACATTCAGTACTTC
TRBD1	few	TRBV6-5	TRBJ1-2	CASSYGRGQNYGYTF	TGTGCCAGCAGTTATGGTAGGGGACAGAACTATGGCTACACCTTC
TRBD1	few	TRBV15	TRBJ1-6	CATSSRDRGAPLHF	TGTGCCACCAGCTCCCGGGACAGGGGAGCACCCCTCCACTTT
NA	many	TRBV20-1	TRBJ2-7	CSATGYKDEQYF	TGCAGTGCCACAGGGTATAAGGACGAGCAGTACTTC
NA	NA	TRBV4-2	TRBJ2-5	CASSLQPGPQETQYF	TGTGCCAGCAGCCTCCAACCCGGGCCCCAAGAGACCCAGTACTTC
NA	NA	TRBV20-1	TRBJ2-1	CSARGLTDHSSYNEQFF	TGCAGTGCTAGAGGTCTCACCGACCACAGCTCCTACAATGAGCAGTTCTTC
TRBD1	many	TRBV5-1	TRBJ1-2	CASSYSSGGRIDPPGYTF	TGCGCCAGCAGCTACTCCTCAGGGGGCCGAATTGACCCCCCAGGCTACACCTTC
NA	NA	TRBV6-5	TRBJ2-7	CASSYDNSYEQYF	TGTGCCAGCAGTTACGACAACTCCTACGAGCAGTACTTC
NA	few	TRBV20-1	TRBJ1-1	CSARDATRGNTEAFF	TGCAGTGCTAGAGATGCGACCAGGGGGAACACTGAAGCTTTCTTT
TRBD1	few	TRBV12-3/TRBV12-4	TRBJ1-6	CASSARTGEGNSPLHF	TGTGCCAGCAGTGCCAGGACAGGGGAGGGTAATTCACCCCTCCACTTT
NA	many	TRBV20-1	TRBJ1-2	CSPRGDSYTF	TGCAGTCCCCGGGGGGACAGCTACACCTTC
NA	many	TRBV5-1	TRBJ2-5	CASTEGLAAETQYF	TGCGCCAGCACCGAGGGACTCGCCGCGGAGACCCAGTACTTC
NA	few	TRBV10-3	TRBJ2-3	CATHQFAGSRGTDTQYF	TGTGCCACCCATCAGTTCGCAGGGTCTAGGGGGACAGATACGCAGTATTTT
NA	NA	TRBV18	TRBJ1-1	CASSLLEGEAEAFF	TGTGCCAGCTCACTTTTAGAGGGGGAGGCTGAAGCTTTCTTT
NA	NA	TRBV12-3/TRBV12-4	TRBJ2-1	CASSLARTGRGNEQFF	TGTGCCAGCAGTTTAGCGAGAACAGGCCGAGGCAATGAGCAGTTCTTC
NA	few	TRBV14	TRBJ2-1	CASSKTVVRNEQFF	TGTGCCAGCAGCAAGACGGTCGTTAGGAATGAGCAGTTCTTC
NA	NA	TRBV10-2	TRBJ1-2	CASSERGIWSNYGYTF	TGCGCCAGCAGTGAGCGGGGGATTTGGTCTAACTATGGCTACACCTTC
NA	few	TRBV12-3/TRBV12-4	TRBJ2-1	CASTPGRNNEQFF	TGTGCCAGCACCCCTGGCAGGAACAATGAGCAGTTCTTC
TRBD2	NA	TRBV5-1	TRBJ2-5	CASSSIQGAGDGETQYF	TGCGCCAGCAGCTCTATACAAGGAGCGGGGGACGGGGAGACCCAGTACTTC
TRBD2	few	TRBV6-5	TRBJ2-7	CASSYSMFTSGSHEQYF	TGTGCCAGCAGTTACTCGATGTTTACTAGCGGGAGCCACGAGCAGTACTTC
TRBD2	NA	TRBV12-3/TRBV12-4	TRBJ2-1	CASRGTSGSNEQFF	TGTGCCAGCAGGGGGACTAGCGGGAGCAATGAGCAGTTCTTC
NA	NA	TRBV14	TRBJ1-5	CASSQDRYQPQHF	TGTGCCAGCAGCCAAGACAGGTATCAGCCCCAGCATTTT
NA	few	TRBV21-1	TRBJ2-5	CASSRAPGETQYF	TGTGCCAGCAGCAGAGCGCCAGGAGAGACCCAGTACTTC
NA	few	TRBV7-2	TRBJ1-2	CASSPVVAFYGGDGYTF	TGTGCCAGCAGCCCCGTGGTCGCCTTCTATGGTGGGGATGGCTACACCTTC
NA	many	TRBV6-5	TRBJ2-7	CATRPPGSYEQYF	TGTGCCACCAGACCCCCGGGCTCCTACGAGCAGTACTTC
NA	few	TRBV5-6	TRBJ2-1	CASSLGQARQFF	TGTGCCAGCAGCTTGGGACAGGCGAGGCAGTTCTTC
TRBD2	many	TRBV10-3	TRBJ2-1	CAIGTSERGDFNEQFF	TGTGCCATCGGAACAAGTGAGCGGGGGGACTTCAATGAGCAGTTCTTC
TRBD1	few	TRBV7-9	TRBJ1-2	CASSLWDSRGYGYTF	TGTGCCAGCAGCTTATGGGACAGTCGAGGGTATGGCTACACCTTC
TRBD2	NA	TRBV5-1	TRBJ2-1	CASSLGSIAGGLNEQFF	TGCGCCAGCAGCTTGGGTTCTATAGCGGGAGGGCTGAATGAGCAGTTCTTC
NA	NA	TRBV12-3/TRBV12-4	TRBJ2-3	CASSTRRGTDTQYF	TGTGCCAGCAGTACCCGAAGGGGCACAGATACGCAGTATTTT
NA	NA	TRBV7-8	TRBJ2-5	CASSLFNPVRLRETQYF	TGTGCCAGCAGCTTGTTTAACCCCGTCAGACTACGAGAGACCCAGTACTTC
NA	NA	TRBV6-1	TRBJ1-1	CASSVRQGITDTEAFF	TGTGCCAGCAGTGTTCGGCAGGGAATAACGGACACTGAAGCTTTCTTT
TRBD2	NA	TRBV7-9	TRBJ2-1	CASSPRLAGGVNEQFF	TGTGCCAGCAGCCCCCGTCTAGCGGGAGGGGTGAATGAGCAGTTCTTC
TRBD1	NA	TRBV6-5	TRBJ2-3	CASSYSRVGTGVSDTQYF	TGTGCCAGCAGTTACTCGCGTGTCGGGACAGGGGTATCAGATACGCAGTATTTT
NA	few	TRBV27	TRBJ1-1	CASSSRTTDRNTEAFF	TGTGCCAGCAGTTCGCGAACGACGGACAGGAACACTGAAGCTTTCTTT
TRBD1	NA	TRBV7-8	TRBJ2-5	CASCPRDSLQETQYF	TGTGCCAGCTGCCCCCGGGACAGCCTCCAAGAGACCCAGTACTTC
NA	few	TRBV30	TRBJ1-1	CAWSPGAWSTEAFF	TGTGCCTGGAGTCCGGGGGCATGGAGCACTGAAGCTTTCTTT
TRBD1	NA	TRBV27	TRBJ2-4	CASSPQGVLAKNIQYF	TGTGCCAGCAGCCCCCAGGGGGTCTTAGCCAAAAACATTCAGTACTTC